Following are 26 T cell receptor beta chains from one sample sequenced in a study of T-cell memory formation after mild COVID-19. TCRdb re-called the 5' RACE reads with MiXCR, one entry per CDR3 protein. The data hold 120,000 to 150,000 distinct CDR3 sequences, with around 5.8% observed a single time. Sequencing used PBMCs or a T cell subset sorted from them (not recorded which). Every receptor here comes from an adult woman who had mild COVID-19 (a few samples of this study predate the infection). Cell type and time point are not known.

In this sample, this clonotype turned up many times. The J gene is TRBJ2-5, the V gene TRBV5-6; no firm D call. Trimming took 1 base from V and 5 from J, leaving 9 bases between them. The CDR3 is 13 amino acids. From germline, CDR1 is SGHDT and CDR2 YYEEEE. The CDR3 is CASSLRVGETQYF. CDR3 bases: TGTGCCAGCAGCTTGCGGGTAGGGGAGACCCAGTACTTC.

This clonotype was detected only a few times. The chain is built from TRBV9 and TRBJ2-5, with 10 bases that match TRBD2. Germline V gene data show CDR1 as SGDLS and CDR2 as YYNGEE. This CDR3 is 15 amino acids long. V trimming: 0 bases; J trimming: 5 bases; junction bases outside the gene matches: 4. The CDR3 loop reads CASSVAAGLAETQYF. For the CDR3, the DNA is TGTGCCAGCAGCGTAGCAGCGGGACTAGCGGAGACCCAGTACTTC.

This clonotype was detected ten times or more. V and J are TRBV3-1 and TRBJ2-7, with unresolved D. CDR1 and CDR2 from the germline V gene are LGHDT and YNNKEL (reference sequence). Trimming removed 4 bases from V and 4 bases from J, with 20 bases in between. The CDR3 covers 16 residues. Here the CDR3 DNA reads TGTGCCAGCAGCCTCACACGGTCCTTTCTGGTTTACGAGCAGTACTTC. It yields the protein CASSLTRSFLVYEQYF.

This chain connects TRBV7-9 to TRBJ2-2; 10 bases fit TRBD2. J gave up 5 bases and V 4 bases, and 7 bases lay outside the gene matches. Germline V CDR1 and CDR2: SEHNR, FQNEAQ (reference sequence). The CDR3 has 16 residues. The DNA of the CDR3 is TGTGCCAGCAGCTCTCCTAGCGGGAGTCAAACCGGGGAGCTGTTTTTT. This codes for CASSSPSGSQTGELFF.

This clonotype has ten or more counts. The chain carries TRBV3-1 and TRBJ2-1, with 7 bases that match TRBD2. V lost 3 bases, J lost 5 bases, and 7 bases stayed unmatched. This CDR3 is 15 amino acids long. Germline lookup yields CDR1 LGHDT and CDR2 YNNKEL (reference sequence). CDR3 DNA sequence: TGTGCCAGCAGCCAGCGCGGGAGTATCCACAATGAGCAGTTCTTC. Its protein product is CASSQRGSIHNEQFF.

The rearrangement links TRBV29-1 to TRBJ2-7, with D unresolved. V lost 4 bases and J 0 bases, leaving 13 bases between the germline ends. Germline V gene data show CDR1 as SQVTM and CDR2 as ANQGSEA. CDR3 length: 14 residues. The CDR3 sequence: CSVAFYGPSYEQYF. DNA of the CDR3: TGCAGCGTTGCATTCTACGGACCCTCCTACGAGCAGTACTTC.

CDR3 protein: CASSYGLAGWYNEQFF. The CDR3 DNA follows: TGTGCCAGCAGCTACGGACTAGCGGGATGGTACAATGAGCAGTTCTTC. The chain couples TRBV7-2 to TRBJ2-1, with TRBD2 matching 12 bases. Germline values: CDR1 SGHTA, CDR2 FQGNSA. The junction had 5 bases not matched to a gene; V was cut back by 4 bases and J by 4 bases. The CDR3 loop spans 16 amino acids. Supplemented by reference TRBV7-2 and TRBJ2-1, the full variable domain reads GAGVSQSPSNKVTEKGKDVELRCDPISGHTALYWYRQSLGQGLEFLIYFQGNSAPDKSGLPSDRFSAERTGGSVSTLTIQRTQQEDSAVYLCASSYGLAGWYNEQFFGPGTRLTVL.

This clonotype was counted only a few times. The rearrangement joins TRBV5-1 to TRBJ1-4; D is undetermined. V shed 4 bases and J shed 0 bases, with 10 bases lying between them. This CDR3 spans 15 amino acids. In germline, CDR1 is SGHRS, CDR2 YFSETQ. CDR3 nucleotides: TGCGCCAGCAGCGCCGGACGGGCAACTAATGAAAAACTGTTTTTT. This gives the protein CASSAGRATNEKLFF.

Many counts were recorded for this clonotype. The chain joins TRBV12-3 or TRBV12-4 to TRBJ2-3, with 12 bases matching TRBD2. The ends lost 3 bases at V and 1 base at J; junction bases unmatched: 14. The CDR3 extends over 20 amino acids. CDR3: CASSFRTSGISARRTDTQYF. CDR3 DNA: TGTGCCAGCAGTTTCCGGACTAGCGGGATCTCGGCTAGACGCACAGATACGCAGTATTTT.

There are many counts of this clonotype. The V and J genes are TRBV27 and TRBJ1-6; possible D gene TRBD1, 6 bases. This CDR3 has 15 amino acids. V was cut by 7 bases and J by 7 bases, with 17 bases left in between. Germline V gene data show CDR1 as MNHEY and CDR2 as SMNVEV (reference sequence). The CDR3 DNA follows: TGTGCCAGCACCGCCGGGGGGGCCGGAAATTCACCCCTCCACTTT. It translates to CASTAGGAGNSPLHF.

The sample holds many counts of this clonotype. V gene TRBV11-3 combines with J gene TRBJ2-1; TRBD1 matches 7 bases. The V segment lost 1 base and the J segment 5 bases; nucleotides outside the gene matches: 5. This CDR3 is built from 15 residues. Looked up from germline, CDR1 is SGHNT and CDR2 is YENEEA. CDR3: CASSLGGTEDNEQFF. The CDR3 nucleotides read TGTGCCAGCAGCTTAGGTGGGACAGAAGACAATGAGCAGTTCTTC.

The chain carries TRBV29-1 and TRBJ1-1; 8 nucleotides line up with TRBD1. Germline V lookup: CDR1 SQVTM, CDR2 ANQGSEA. The CDR3 is 13 residues long. V was pared by 8 bases and J by 0 bases, with 5 bases of the junction left unmatched. CDR3 region: CSMDRVMNTEAFF. In DNA, the CDR3 is TGCAGCATGGACAGGGTTATGAACACTGAAGCTTTCTTT.

This clonotype was seen ten or more times. This sequence joins TRBV5-6 and TRBJ1-5, with a possible D match to TRBD1 (6 bases). Germline V gives CDR1 SGHDT, CDR2 YYEEEE. The length of the CDR3 is 14 residues. The V gene lost 4 bases and the J gene lost 3 bases, with 11 bases spanning the gap. The CDR3 sequence: CASSRTATNQPQHF. The DNA of the CDR3 is TGTGCCAGCAGCCGGACAGCCACCAATCAGCCCCAGCATTTT.

This clonotype was seen a handful of times. The chain links TRBV5-1 to TRBJ2-3; D unresolved. Germline values: CDR1 SGHRS, CDR2 YFSETQ. The CDR3 runs to 14 residues. V was cut by 1 base and J by 2 bases, with 8 bases left in between. The CDR3 region is CASSLTPDTDTQYF. DNA of the CDR3: TGCGCCAGCAGCTTGACGCCCGACACAGATACGCAGTATTTT.

This clonotype was seen repeatedly, ten times or more. The V gene is TRBV28, the J gene TRBJ2-3; unclear D gene. CDR1 MDHEN and CDR2 SYDVKM come from the germline V gene. CDR3 length equals 13 residues. V was cut by 7 bases and J by 0 bases, with 8 bases left in between. CDR3 in amino acids: CASMAESTDTQYF. DNA for the CDR3: TGTGCCAGCATGGCCGAAAGCACAGATACGCAGTATTTT.

The J gene is TRBJ1-1, the V gene TRBV10-3; 7 positions agree with TRBD1. The CDR3 totals 14 residues. Germline values: CDR1 ENHRY, CDR2 SYGVKD. J gave up 1 base and V 4 bases, and 3 bases lay outside the gene matches. CDR3 sequence (DNA): TGTGCCATCAGTGGCGGACAGGCGAACACTGAAGCTTTCTTT. This encodes CAISGGQANTEAFF.

The chain is built from TRBV12-3 or TRBV12-4 and TRBJ2-7; TRBD1 matches at 11 bases. The CDR3 length is 15 residues. Trimming took 5 bases from V and 7 from J; bases not matched to a gene: 10. The CDR3, as DNA: TGTGCCAGCAGTCCACCCGGGACAGGGGGGGGGGAGCAGTACTTC. This sequence encodes CASSPPGTGGGEQYF.

The V call is TRBV20-1, the J call TRBJ1-2; no clear D gene. V gave up 4 bases and J gave up 5 bases, with 8 bases separating them. This CDR3 is built from 11 residues. Germline lookup yields CDR1 DFQATT and CDR2 SNEGSKA (reference sequence). In DNA form, the CDR3 reads TGCAGTGCTACCGATGGGTATGGCTACACCTTC. It encodes CSATDGYGYTF.

The chain is built from TRBV10-3 and TRBJ1-6, with D possibly matching TRBD1 (5 bases). This CDR3 region has 13 residues. V shed 6 bases and J shed 7 bases, with 10 bases lying between them. Looked up from germline, CDR1 is ENHRY and CDR2 is SYGVKD. For the CDR3, the DNA is TGTGCCATCAGGCAGACAGTGAATTCACCCCTCCACTTT. Translating it yields CAIRQTVNSPLHF.

The V call is TRBV10-3, the J call TRBJ2-3; possible D gene TRBD1, 5 bases. The CDR3 is 14 amino acids. From germline, CDR1 is ENHRY and CDR2 SYGVKD. Between the trimmed V and J ends, which lost 2 bases and 1 base, there was a span of 7 bases. The CDR3 spells CAISEGARTDTQYF. The CDR3 bases are TGTGCCATCAGTGAGGGGGCCCGCACAGATACGCAGTATTTT.

This clonotype was detected only a few times. The rearrangement links TRBV24-1 to TRBJ2-1; the match to TRBD1 covers 9 bases. From germline, CDR1 is KGHDR and CDR2 SFDVKD. The CDR3 has 16 residues. With 2 bases clipped from V and 7 bases from J, the junction kept 8 bases outside the gene matches. CDR3 nucleotide sequence: TGTGCCACCAGTGATTGGTTAGGGACAGGGTATAATGAGCAGTTCTTC. Protein: CATSDWLGTGYNEQFF.

This clonotype was seen more than once but under ten times. The chain joins TRBV5-1 to TRBJ1-2, with D perhaps matching TRBD1 (5 bases). The CDR3 consists of 15 residues. Germline CDR1 SGHRS, CDR2 YFSETQ. V lost 4 bases, J lost 3 bases, and 16 bases lay in between. CDR3 DNA: TGCGCCAGCAGCAACCAAAGGACGGGGGACTATGGCTACACCTTC. Amino acids: CASSNQRTGDYGYTF.

This clonotype was observed a few times. The V and J genes are TRBV9 and TRBJ2-2; TRBD2 is a possible D gene (6 bases). The V end lost 0 bases, the J end lost 4 bases, and 10 bases lay between the germline ends. The germline V gene has CDR1 SGDLS and CDR2 YYNGEE. The CDR3 covers 15 residues. The CDR3 coding sequence is TGTGCCAGCAGCGTAGGGATGGAGGGCACCGGGGAGCTGTTTTTT. It encodes CASSVGMEGTGELFF.

The chain has TRBV19 and TRBJ2-3, with D possibly TRBD2 on 6 matching bases. Germline assignment: CDR1 LNHDA and CDR2 SQIVND (reference sequence). The CDR3 sequence is 16 residues long. The ends were cut back, 5 bases at V and 0 bases at J, with 15 bases in the middle. The CDR3 loop reads CASSSPGSGSTDTQYF. The CDR3 DNA is TGTGCCAGTAGTTCACCCGGGAGCGGTAGCACAGATACGCAGTATTTT. The full variable domain, rest sourced from reference TRBV19 and TRBJ2-3, is DGGITQSPKYLFRKEGQNVTLSCEQNLNHDAMYWYRQDPGQGLRLIYYSQIVNDFQKGDIAEGYSVSREKKESFPLTVTSAQKNPTAFYLCASSSPGSGSTDTQYFGPGTRLTVL.

The chain couples TRBV30 to TRBJ2-3, with 13 bases identical to TRBD2. This CDR3 is built from 14 residues. Germline loops: CDR1 GTSNPN, CDR2 SVGIG (reference sequence). V lost 5 bases to trimming and J lost 8 bases; unmatched junction nucleotides: 7. The CDR3 nucleotides are TGTGCCTGGGGACTAGCGGGGGCCGGGGGTACGCAGTATTTT. It specifies CAWGLAGAGGTQYF.

DNA of the CDR3: TGCAGTGCCAGGTTCCAGGAGGGCTATGGCTACACCTTC. This encodes CSARFQEGYGYTF. The gene calls are TRBV20-1 and TRBJ1-2; no definite D call. In germline, CDR1 is DFQATT, CDR2 SNEGSKA (reference sequence). V was shortened by 6 bases and J by 4 bases, with 15 bases between the two germline ends. The CDR3 is made up of 13 amino acids.